This TCR beta chain was identified in a study of cytomegalovirus exposure and HLA in healthy donors. Per the germline V gene, CDR1 is SGHRS and CDR2 is YFSETQ. After removal of 0 bases from V and 6 bases from J, the junction contained 13 bases not matched to a gene. The CDR3 runs to 18 residues. The study, taken as a whole, reports: About 87% or about 30% of the time was how often most TCR beta V segments were productive, according to an earlier analysis.

Notes on this clone: Antigen specificity is unknown.

The PCR employed 60 Vbeta primers together with 13 Jbeta primers. As processed by the authors: The authors later counted about 80 million unique TCR beta chains, roughly 10 million of them shared. The assay was immunoSEQ multiplex PCR, and TCRdb's table has in-frame clones only and misses some. The DNA gave D and trimming, while V, J and clone size come from that table. The sample lists around 120,000 clones, approximately 76% occurring once. Source material: PBMCs. The TCR originated in a man in his 60s in good health and CMV-seropositive. The chain joins TRBV5-1 to TRBJ2-3; 10 nucleotides align to TRBD2. CDR3 residues: CASSLGAGGYSFPDTQYF. Here the CDR3 DNA reads TGCGCCAGCAGCTTGGGAGCGGGAGGGTATTCTTTTCCCGATACGCAGTATTTT.